This entry features one T cell receptor beta chain sequence. The antigen is unknown. The sample belongs to a study of OX40 agonist ivuxolimab in advanced cancers. Study-level information: Ivuxolimab is a fully human IgG2 antibody that activates OX40 (CD134). Partial responses, seen in three patients, involved one hepatocellular carcinoma and two cutaneous melanomas.

Findings and limits, study-wide: No antigen was identified for the clonally expanded peripheral T cells. Compared with others, partial responders at 0.1-3.0 mg/kg displayed clonal expansion among the lowest.

Looked up from germline, CDR1 is SGHAT and CDR2 is FQNNGV. The CDR3 loop spans 13 amino acids. Trimming took off 6 bases at V and 7 bases at J, with 16 bases between the two ends. The assay was immunoSEQ multiplex PCR, and TCRdb's table has in-frame clones only and misses some. The sample records about 77,000 clones, 81% being singletons. This TCR came from an adult with an advanced solid tumor such as melanoma, head and neck, liver or kidney cancer. Material: CD4+ or CD8+ T cells sorted from blood, obtained in a trial of the OX40 agonist ivuxolimab. The chain joins TRBV11-2 to TRBJ2-7; weak D call: TRBD1 (6 bases). For the CDR3, the DNA is TGTGCCAGCAGACTACAGGGTGTGGGGGAGCAGTACTTC. Amino acid sequence: CASRLQGVGEQYF.